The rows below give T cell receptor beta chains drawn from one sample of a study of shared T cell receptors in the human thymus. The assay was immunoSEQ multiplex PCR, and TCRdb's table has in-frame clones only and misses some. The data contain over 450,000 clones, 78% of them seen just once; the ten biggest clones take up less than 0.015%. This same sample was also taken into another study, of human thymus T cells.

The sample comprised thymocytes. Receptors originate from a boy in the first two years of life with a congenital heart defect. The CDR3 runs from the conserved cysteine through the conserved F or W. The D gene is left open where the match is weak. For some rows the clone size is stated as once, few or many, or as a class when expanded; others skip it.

TGTGCCAGCAGCTTGGGGCTAGCGGGAGGGAACCCTTCCTACGAGCAGTACTTC,CASSLGLAGGNPSYEQYF,.,TRBV5-6,TRBJ2-7,TRBD2
TGTGCCAGCAGCATTGGGACTAGCGGACCCCAAGAGACCCAGTACTTC,CASSIGTSGPQETQYF,few,TRBV11-2,TRBJ2-5,TRBD2
TGTGCCAGCTCACCACGCACTGATTCCTACAATGAGCAGTTCTTC,CASSPRTDSYNEQFF,few,TRBV18,TRBJ2-1,.
TGTGCCAGCAGCCAAGACGAGACAGGGGGGAGGGCCTTTTACAATGAGCAGTTCTTC,CASSQDETGGRAFYNEQFF,.,TRBV4-2,TRBJ2-1,TRBD1
TGTGCCAGCTCCAGCGGGACAGGGGGAAACACCATATATTTT,CASSSGTGGNTIYF,.,TRBV6-5,TRBJ1-3,TRBD1
TGTGCTAGTGGCTTAGGGGAACAGGGGTCCAATCAGCCCCAGCATTTT,CASGLGEQGSNQPQHF,few,TRBV12-5,TRBJ1-5,TRBD1
TGTGCCACCAGCACTGGACAGGTGGCCAACTATGGCTACACCTTC,CATSTGQVANYGYTF,.,TRBV15,TRBJ1-2,TRBD1
TGTGCCAGCAGCTTGATTATGACTAGCGGGGGGGACAATGAGCAGTTCTTC,CASSLIMTSGGDNEQFF,.,TRBV7-9,TRBJ2-1,TRBD2
TGTGCCAGCAGCTTCCCGGAGGGTCCGGGCTACGAGCAGTACTTC,CASSFPEGPGYEQYF,.,TRBV7-2,TRBJ2-7,.
TGTGCTAGTGGTTTGGGAAGCGGCCGGCTCGGGAATGAGCAGTTCTTC,CASGLGSGRLGNEQFF,once,TRBV12-5,TRBJ2-1,.
TGCGCCAGCAGCTTGGCTGACAGGGTATACAATGAGCAGTTCTTC,CASSLADRVYNEQFF,.,TRBV5-1,TRBJ2-1,TRBD1
TGTGCCAGCAGCTTAGCAGCGGGACCTGCCTACGAGCAGTACTTC,CASSLAAGPAYEQYF,.,TRBV7-2,TRBJ2-7,TRBD2
TGTGCCAGCAGCCAGGATACAGGGTGTGAGACCCAGTACTTC,CASSQDTGCETQYF,.,TRBV4-2,TRBJ2-5,.
TGTGCCTGGAGTCCCCCTAGAGCACGCGAGCAGTACTTC,CAWSPPRAREQYF,.,TRBV30,TRBJ2-7,.
TGCGCCAGCAGCTCATGGACTAGCGGGTACGAGCAGTACTTC,CASSSWTSGYEQYF,.,TRBV5-1,TRBJ2-7,TRBD2
TGTGCCAGCAGACTGCCGACTCCGGATCAGCCCCAGCATTTT,CASRLPTPDQPQHF,.,TRBV28,TRBJ1-5,.
TGTGCCAGCCACCTTACACAGGGAATGAACACTGAAGCTTTCTTT,CASHLTQGMNTEAFF,.,TRBV27,TRBJ1-1,.
TGCGCCAGCAGCTCGGGACTAGCGGGGATTAGGTACACCGGGGAGCTGTTTTTT,CASSSGLAGIRYTGELFF,few,TRBV5-1,TRBJ2-2,TRBD2
TGTGCCAGCAGCTTAAACGGGGAGAAACTGTTTTTT,CASSLNGEKLFF,once,TRBV7-2,TRBJ1-4,.
TGTGCCAGCAGCTTAGGCCGTGACTACTACAATGAGCAGTTCTTC,CASSLGRDYYNEQFF,.,TRBV11-1,TRBJ2-1,.
TGCGCCAGCAGCCAAAAACCATCTGAGTGGACTAGCGGGTGCACAGATACGCAGTATTTT,CASSQKPSEWTSGCTDTQYF,.,TRBV4-1,TRBJ2-3,TRBD2
TGTGCCAGCAGTGAAGCCCTCGGGGGATACCCCACAGATACGCAGTATTTT,CASSEALGGYPTDTQYF,.,TRBV6-1,TRBJ2-3,.